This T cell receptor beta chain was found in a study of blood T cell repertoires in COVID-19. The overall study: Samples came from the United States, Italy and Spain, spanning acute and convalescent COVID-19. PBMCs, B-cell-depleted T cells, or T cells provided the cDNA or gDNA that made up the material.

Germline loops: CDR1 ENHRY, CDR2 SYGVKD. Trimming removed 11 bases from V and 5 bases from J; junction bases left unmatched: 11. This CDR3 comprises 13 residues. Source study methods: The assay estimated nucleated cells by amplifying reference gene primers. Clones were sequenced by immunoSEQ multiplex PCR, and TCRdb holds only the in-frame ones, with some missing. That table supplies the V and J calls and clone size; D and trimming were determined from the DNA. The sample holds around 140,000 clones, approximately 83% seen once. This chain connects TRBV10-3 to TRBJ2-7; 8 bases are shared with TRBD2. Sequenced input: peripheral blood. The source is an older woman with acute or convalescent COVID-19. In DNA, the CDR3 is TGTGCCGTTGCAGCGGGAGATGGAAACGAGCAGTACTTC. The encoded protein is CAVAAGDGNEQYF.